This TCR beta chain was obtained from a study of blood T cells in healthy people across ages. This clonotype was picked up a small number of times. The CDR3 has 13 residues. Trimming removed 2 bases at V and 7 bases at J, with 12 bases between. Germline-derived CDR1 and CDR2 are MNHEY and SMNVEV (reference sequence). The total RNA that was extracted per sample amounted to at least 5 micrograms. A second PCR of roughly 7 to 11 cycles used a sample-barcoded 5' primer and a J-beta primer mix. TCRdb fed the 5' RACE reads into MiXCR, producing one record per CDR3 protein. Among more than 650,000 distinct CDR3 sequences listed, roughly 24% were seen once. The same sample was also studied in work on T cells of mothers and their children.

The sequencing input was blood. This chain joins TRBV27 and TRBJ2-7; either TRBD1 or TRBD2 may supply D (6 bases each). The source is a boy aged 10-17 years in good health. CDR3 amino acids: CASSLTRDNEQYF. In DNA, the CDR3 is TGTGCCAGCAGTTTAACGCGGGACAATGAGCAGTACTTC.